The clone carrying this TCR beta chain has a handful of counts. Its specificity is unknown. The protocol attached unique molecular identifiers to individual cDNA molecules. TCRdb redid the calling of the 5' RACE reads with MiXCR, one entry per CDR3 protein. The data contain some 97,000 distinct CDR3 sequences, 11% of them singletons. The germline gives CDR1 SGHDN, CDR2 FVKESK. This CDR3 is built from 18 residues. V dropped 0 bases and J dropped 0 bases, with 12 bases sitting between them. The data stem from a study of early T cells in non-severe SARS-CoV-2 infection. Study-level background: Unsorted whole blood bulk RNA was sequenced, with unpaired chains.

Study-level points and caveats: VDJdb-based matching was biased toward anti-spike CD8 responses and missed private and CD4 specificities.

The clonotype was recovered from an adult who was a healthcare worker with PCR-confirmed SARS-CoV-2 infection or an uninfected control (not recorded which). The sample was whole blood, taken at baseline. This sequence joins TRBV14 and TRBJ2-6; D unclear. The CDR3 protein is CASSQESRKSSGANVLTF. The CDR3 nucleotides read TGTGCCAGCAGCCAAGAGTCGAGGAAGTCCTCTGGGGCCAACGTCCTGACTTTC.